This entry lists 23 T cell receptor beta chains sequenced from one sample in a study of CD8 T cells in ankylosing spondylitis. TCRdb recomputed calls from the 5' RACE reads with MiXCR, one row per CDR3 protein. Among around 150,000 distinct CDR3 sequences listed, about a sixth were seen once. The source material was blood, either unsorted or a sorted T cell fraction (not recorded which). The receptor source for this set is a male donor with ankylosing spondylitis or in good health (not recorded which).

This clonotype was observed many times. The V call is TRBV20-1, the J call TRBJ2-1, with 10 positions matching TRBD2. V lost 3 bases to trimming and J lost 8 bases; unmatched junction nucleotides: 7. Germline CDR1 reads DFQATT; CDR2 reads SNEGSKA (reference sequence). CDR3 size: 14 residues. The CDR3 loop is CSASSASGSYEQFF. For the CDR3, the DNA is TGCAGTGCTAGTTCGGCTAGCGGGAGTTATGAGCAGTTCTTC.

This chain connects TRBV12-3 or TRBV12-4 to TRBJ1-6; the match to TRBD1 covers 7 bases. V was pared by 3 bases and J by 10 bases, with 15 bases of the junction left unmatched. The CDR3 consists of 17 residues. The CDR3 protein is CASSFSARTGSTSPLHF. The CDR3 DNA reads TGTGCCAGCAGTTTTTCGGCCCGGACAGGCAGTACGTCACCCCTCCACTTT.

This clonotype was counted a single time. The chain couples TRBV5-1 to TRBJ2-1, with D unresolved. Germline V gives CDR1 SGHRS, CDR2 YFSETQ. This CDR3 region has 12 residues. Trimming removed 6 bases from V and 3 bases from J, with 7 bases in between. The CDR3 DNA reads as TGCGCCAGCAACAGTAGCTACAATGAGCAGTTCTTC. It is translated as CASNSSYNEQFF. Variable domain in full (rest from reference TRBV5-1 and TRBJ2-1): KAGVTQTPRYLIKTRGQQVTLSCSPISGHRSVSWYQQTPGQGLQFLFEYFSETQRNKGNFPGRFSGRQFSNSRSEMNVSTLELGDSALYLCASNSSYNEQFFGPGTRLTVL.

This clonotype showed up just a few times. This sequence joins TRBV2 and TRBJ2-7; D gene ambiguous. The V gene lost 6 bases and the J gene lost 2 bases, with 8 bases spanning the gap. CDR1 and CDR2 (germline): SNHLY, FYNNEI. The CDR3 length is 12 residues. The CDR3 nucleotides read TGTGCCAGCAGGGGCAACGCCTACGAGCAGTACTTC. This translates into CASRGNAYEQYF. Looking up the rest from reference TRBV2 and TRBJ2-7 gives the full variable domain: EPEVTQTPSHQVTQMGQEVILRCVPISNHLYFYWYRQILGQKVEFLVSFYNNEISEKSEIFDDQFSVERPDGSNFTLKIRSTKLEDSAMYFCASRGNAYEQYFGPGTRLTVT.

There are many counts of this clonotype. The V and J genes are TRBV4-1 and TRBJ2-2; no firm D call. CDR3 length equals 17 residues. CDR1 and CDR2 from the germline V gene are MGHRA and YSYEKL. Trimming took off 0 bases at V and 5 bases at J, with 16 bases between the two ends. The CDR3 region has the DNA TGCGCCAGCAGCCAAGAAATTTGGGTCATGACGACCGGGGAGCTGTTTTTT. This translates into CASSQEIWVMTTGELFF.

The rearrangement uses TRBV11-3 and TRBJ2-1; TRBD2 agrees at 14 bases. Germline lookup yields CDR1 SGHNT and CDR2 YENEEA. V lost 1 base to trimming and J lost 7 bases; unmatched junction nucleotides: 0. This CDR3 region has 15 residues. CDR3 protein: CASSLGTSGRNEQFF. DNA of the CDR3: TGTGCCAGCAGCTTAGGGACTAGCGGGAGGAATGAGCAGTTCTTC. Based on the CDR3 plus reference TRBV11-3 and TRBJ2-1, the full variable domain is EAGVVQSPRYKIIEKKQPVAFWCNPISGHNTLYWYLQNLGQGPELLIRYENEEAVDDSQLPKDRFSAERLKGVDSTLKIQPAELGDSAVYLCASSLGTSGRNEQFFGPGTRLTVL.

At least ten counts were recorded for this clonotype. The J gene is TRBJ2-3, the V gene TRBV5-6; D might be TRBD2 (6 bases). This CDR3 has 15 residues. V lost 4 bases and J lost 0, with 12 bases in between. Germline V gene data show CDR1 as SGHDT and CDR2 as YYEEEE. Here the CDR3 DNA reads TGTGCCAGCAGCCCGACACTAGCTAGCACAGATACGCAGTATTTT. Encoded protein: CASSPTLASTDTQYF.

This clonotype was picked up many times. The genes are TRBV12-3 or TRBV12-4 and TRBJ2-2, with D perhaps TRBD1 (6 bases). This CDR3 has 14 residues. The V and J ends lost 1 base and 8 bases respectively, with 11 bases between them. This chain's CDR3 is CASSLGGRSGELFF. The CDR3 DNA is TGTGCCAGCAGTTTAGGGGGGCGGTCTGGGGAGCTGTTTTTT.

The J gene is TRBJ2-1, the V gene TRBV19, with TRBD2 matching 8 bases. The CDR3 covers 16 residues. Germline assignment: CDR1 LNHDA and CDR2 SQIVND (reference sequence). V lost 6 bases to trimming and J lost 3 bases; unmatched junction nucleotides: 10. In DNA, the CDR3 is TGTGCCAGTAGCCCCGGGGGGGGTAGGCGCTACAATGAGCAGTTCTTC. Its protein is CASSPGGGRRYNEQFF.

This clonotype has ten or more counts. The V gene is TRBV29-1, the J gene TRBJ2-2; 8 bases are a match to TRBD2. V shed 7 bases, J shed 2 bases, and the junction held 9 bases outside the gene matches. The CDR3 has 15 amino acids. The V gene's germline CDR1 is SQVTM and CDR2 ANQGSEA. The CDR3 nucleotides are TGCAGCGCGGGGACGGGAGGGACTAACACCGGGGAGCTGTTTTTT. It codes for CSAGTGGTNTGELFF.

This clonotype appeared a few times. The rearrangement joins TRBV7-6 to TRBJ1-4; D not certain. Trimming took 1 base from V and 2 from J, leaving 8 bases between them. The CDR3 contains 15 residues. From germline, CDR1 is SGHVS and CDR2 FNYEAQ. Here the CDR3 reads CASSLDRQTNEKLFF. The CDR3 region has the DNA TGTGCCAGCAGCTTAGATCGGCAGACTAATGAAAAACTGTTTTTT.

In its sample, this clonotype was seen a few times. The rearrangement uses TRBV24-1 and TRBJ2-2, with D maybe TRBD2 (7 bases). The germline V and J ends were trimmed by 4 bases and 0 bases, with 11 bases remaining between them. Per the germline V gene, CDR1 is KGHDR and CDR2 is SFDVKD. This CDR3 is 16 amino acids long. The CDR3 loop reads CATSEWGGTNTGELFF. CDR3 nucleotides: TGTGCCACCAGTGAATGGGGGGGCACGAACACCGGGGAGCTGTTTTTT.

This clonotype has more than one count but fewer than ten. This chain joins TRBV28 and TRBJ1-5; possibly TRBD1 for D (5 bases). The CDR3 has 14 amino acids. Germline assignment: CDR1 MDHEN and CDR2 SYDVKM. V lost 7 bases and J 4 bases, leaving 14 bases between the germline ends. The CDR3 bases are TGTGCCAGCATCCTGACAGCACATAATCAGCCCCAGCATTTT. Amino acid sequence: CASILTAHNQPQHF.

The CDR3 sequence: CSAGDRDNQPQHF. The CDR3 nucleotides are TGCAGTGCGGGGGACAGGGATAATCAGCCCCAGCATTTT. The chain is built from TRBV20-1 and TRBJ1-5; 9 bases fit TRBD1. With V trimmed by 6 bases and J by 4 bases, 4 bases remained unmatched. From germline, CDR1 is DFQATT and CDR2 SNEGSKA (reference sequence). This CDR3 contains 13 residues.

This clonotype was observed at least ten times. The chain joins TRBV20-1 to TRBJ2-7; a possible D gene is TRBD2 (5 bases). The V end lost 0 bases, the J end lost 0 bases, and 12 bases lay between the germline ends. This CDR3 has 15 amino acids. Germline CDR1 DFQATT, CDR2 SNEGSKA (reference sequence). CDR3 bases: TGCAGTGCTAGAGATACGGGGAAAAACTCCTACGAGCAGTACTTC. This translates into CSARDTGKNSYEQYF.

The V and J genes are TRBV19 and TRBJ1-1; a weak D match, TRBD1 (6 bases). From germline, CDR1 is LNHDA and CDR2 SQIVND (reference sequence). The CDR3 length is 15 residues. Trimming removed 6 bases at V and 2 bases at J, with 16 bases between. The chain's CDR3 is CASSIPQGRNTEAFF. CDR3 nucleotide sequence: TGTGCCAGTAGCATTCCACAGGGAAGAAACACTGAAGCTTTCTTT.

This chain joins TRBV3-1 and TRBJ2-1, with D tentatively TRBD1 (6 bases). Germline V gene lookup returns CDR1 LGHDT and CDR2 YNNKEL (reference sequence). This CDR3 is built from 18 residues. V was pared by 4 bases and J by 0 bases, with 19 bases between. The CDR3 coding sequence is TGTGCCAGCAGCCCCCATTTTGGGGGCACGGGCTCCTACAATGAGCAGTTCTTC. It encodes CASSPHFGGTGSYNEQFF.

V gene TRBV28 combines with J gene TRBJ1-5, with TRBD1 identical over 7 bases. The CDR3 contains 16 residues. Germline V gene sequence: CDR1 MDHEN, CDR2 SYDVKM. With V trimmed by 7 bases and J by 0 bases, 9 bases remained unmatched. CDR3 nucleotide sequence: TGTGCCAGCACCCCGGACAGGAAGAATAGCAATCAGCCCCAGCATTTT. Translating gives CASTPDRKNSNQPQHF.

This clonotype was seen repeatedly, ten times or more. V gene TRBV15 combines with J gene TRBJ1-5; 12 bases map to TRBD1. Trimming cost V 9 bases and J 3 bases; bases outside gene matches: 6. This CDR3 is built from 15 residues. Germline CDR1 and CDR2: LNHNV and YYDKDF (reference sequence). CDR3 in amino acids: CATAGTGGVNQPQHF. CDR3 bases: TGTGCCACAGCCGGGACAGGGGGCGTCAATCAGCCCCAGCATTTT.

This clonotype came up many times. The V gene is TRBV27, the J gene TRBJ1-1; D is perhaps TRBD1 (6 bases). This CDR3 has 15 amino acids. The V and J ends lost 6 bases and 1 base respectively, with 15 bases between them. Germline CDR1 reads MNHEY; CDR2 reads SMNVEV (reference sequence). CDR3 DNA sequence: TGTGCCAGCAGCCCGGGGGCCGGGAGGAACACTGAAGCTTTCTTT. It yields the protein CASSPGAGRNTEAFF.

The gene calls are TRBV5-1 and TRBJ2-5; 10 bases map to TRBD2. CDR1 SGHRS and CDR2 YFSETQ come from the germline V gene. V was clipped by 7 bases and J by 2 bases; unmatched bases: 8. CDR3 size: 15 residues. CDR3 DNA sequence: TGCGCCAGCTCCCCGGGACTAGCGACTCAAGAGACCCAGTACTTC. It is translated as CASSPGLATQETQYF.

The sample holds a few counts of this clonotype. The chain has TRBV5-1 and TRBJ1-1, with D maybe TRBD1 (5 bases). This CDR3 spans 14 amino acids. Germline V CDR1 and CDR2: SGHRS, YFSETQ. V was trimmed by 4 bases and J by 3 bases, leaving 13 bases between them. CDR3 DNA sequence: TGCGCCAGCAGCCCCAGGGTTGGGTACACTGAAGCTTTCTTT. Protein sequence: CASSPRVGYTEAFF.

J is TRBJ2-1 and V is TRBV18; TRBD1 might be the D (5 bases). The V end was cut by 0 bases, the J end by 2 bases, with 8 bases between. CDR1 and CDR2 from the germline V gene are KGHSH and LQKENI. CDR3 size: 15 residues. CDR3 nucleotides: TGTGCCAGCTCACCACCAGGGGATCCCTACAATGAGCAGTTCTTC. It yields the protein CASSPPGDPYNEQFF.